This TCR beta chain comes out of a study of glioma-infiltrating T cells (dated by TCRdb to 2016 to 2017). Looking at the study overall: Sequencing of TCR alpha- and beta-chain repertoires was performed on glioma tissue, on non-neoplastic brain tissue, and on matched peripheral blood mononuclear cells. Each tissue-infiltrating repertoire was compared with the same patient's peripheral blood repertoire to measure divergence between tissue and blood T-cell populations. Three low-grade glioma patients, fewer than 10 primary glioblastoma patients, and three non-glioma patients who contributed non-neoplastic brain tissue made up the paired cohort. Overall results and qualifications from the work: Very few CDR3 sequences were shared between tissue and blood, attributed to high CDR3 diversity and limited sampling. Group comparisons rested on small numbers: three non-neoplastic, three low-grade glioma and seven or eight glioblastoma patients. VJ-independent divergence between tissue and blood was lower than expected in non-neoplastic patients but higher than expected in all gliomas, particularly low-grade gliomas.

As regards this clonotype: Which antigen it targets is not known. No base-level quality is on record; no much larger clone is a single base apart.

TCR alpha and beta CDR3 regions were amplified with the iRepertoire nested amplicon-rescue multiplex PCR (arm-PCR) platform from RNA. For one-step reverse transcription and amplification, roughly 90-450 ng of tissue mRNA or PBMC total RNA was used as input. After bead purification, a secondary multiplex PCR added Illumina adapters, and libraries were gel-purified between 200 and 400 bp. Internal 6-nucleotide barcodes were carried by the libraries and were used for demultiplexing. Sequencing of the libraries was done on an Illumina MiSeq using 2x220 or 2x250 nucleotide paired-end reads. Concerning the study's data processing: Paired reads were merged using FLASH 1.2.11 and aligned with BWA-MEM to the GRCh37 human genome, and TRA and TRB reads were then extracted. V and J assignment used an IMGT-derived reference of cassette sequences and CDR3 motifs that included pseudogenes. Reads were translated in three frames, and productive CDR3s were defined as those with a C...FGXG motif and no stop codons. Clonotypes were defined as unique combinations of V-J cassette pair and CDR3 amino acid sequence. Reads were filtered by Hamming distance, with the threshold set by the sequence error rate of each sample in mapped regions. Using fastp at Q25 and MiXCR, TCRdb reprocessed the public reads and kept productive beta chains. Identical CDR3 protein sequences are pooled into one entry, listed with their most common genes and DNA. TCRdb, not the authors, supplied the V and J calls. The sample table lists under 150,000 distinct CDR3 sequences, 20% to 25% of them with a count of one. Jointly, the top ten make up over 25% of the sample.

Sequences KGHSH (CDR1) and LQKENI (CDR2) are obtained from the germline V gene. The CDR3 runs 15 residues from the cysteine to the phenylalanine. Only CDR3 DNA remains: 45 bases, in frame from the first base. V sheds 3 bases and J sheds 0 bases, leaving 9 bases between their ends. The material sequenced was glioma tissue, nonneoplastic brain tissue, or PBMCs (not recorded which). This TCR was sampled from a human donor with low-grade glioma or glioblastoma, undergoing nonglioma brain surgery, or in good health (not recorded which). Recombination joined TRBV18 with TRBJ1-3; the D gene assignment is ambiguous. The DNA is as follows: TGTGCCAGCTCACCGGGAGAAAGCTCTGGAAACACCATATATTTT. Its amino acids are CASSPGESSGNTIYF.